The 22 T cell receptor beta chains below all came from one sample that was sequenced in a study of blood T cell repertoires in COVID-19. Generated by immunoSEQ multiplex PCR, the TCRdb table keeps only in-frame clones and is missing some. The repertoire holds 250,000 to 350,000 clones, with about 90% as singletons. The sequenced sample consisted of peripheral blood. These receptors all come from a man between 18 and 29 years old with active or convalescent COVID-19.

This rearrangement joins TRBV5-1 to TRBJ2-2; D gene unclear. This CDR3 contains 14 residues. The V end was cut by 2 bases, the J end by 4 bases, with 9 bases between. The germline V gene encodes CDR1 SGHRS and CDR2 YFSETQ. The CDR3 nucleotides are TGCGCCAGCAGCTTTAGTTCGTCCACCGGGGAGCTGTTTTTT. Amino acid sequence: CASSFSSSTGELFF.

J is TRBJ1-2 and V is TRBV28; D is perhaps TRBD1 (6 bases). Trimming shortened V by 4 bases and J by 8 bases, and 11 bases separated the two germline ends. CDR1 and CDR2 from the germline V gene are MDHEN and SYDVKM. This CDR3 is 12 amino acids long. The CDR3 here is CASSYPGDGYTF. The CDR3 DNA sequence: TGTGCCAGCAGTTACCCAGGGGACGGCTACACCTTC.

Written as DNA, the CDR3 is TGCAGTGCTAGGAACGAGTACGAGCAGTACTTC. Residues: CSARNEYEQYF. V usage is TRBV20-1 and J usage is TRBJ2-7; D remains unclear. Germline V CDR1 and CDR2: DFQATT, SNEGSKA (reference sequence). The V end was cut by 3 bases, the J end by 4 bases, with 7 bases between. This CDR3 is built from 11 residues.

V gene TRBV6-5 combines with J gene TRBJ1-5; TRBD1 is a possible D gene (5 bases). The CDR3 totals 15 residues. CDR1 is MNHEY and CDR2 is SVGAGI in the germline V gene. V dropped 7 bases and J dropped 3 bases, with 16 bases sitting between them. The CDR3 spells CASMKGFRVNQPQHF. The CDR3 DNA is TGTGCCAGCATGAAGGGGTTCAGGGTCAATCAGCCCCAGCATTTT.

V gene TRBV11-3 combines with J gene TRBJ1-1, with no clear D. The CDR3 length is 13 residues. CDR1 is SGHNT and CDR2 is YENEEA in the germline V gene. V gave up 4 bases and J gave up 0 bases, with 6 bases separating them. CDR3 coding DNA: TGTGCCAGCAGCTCTAGGATGAACACTGAAGCTTTCTTT. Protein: CASSSRMNTEAFF.

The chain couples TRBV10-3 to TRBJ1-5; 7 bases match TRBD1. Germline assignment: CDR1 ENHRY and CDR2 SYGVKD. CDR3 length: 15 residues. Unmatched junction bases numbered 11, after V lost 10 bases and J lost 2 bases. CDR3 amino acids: CATQSGGKGNQPQHF. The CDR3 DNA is TGTGCCACTCAATCAGGGGGTAAAGGCAATCAGCCCCAGCATTTT.

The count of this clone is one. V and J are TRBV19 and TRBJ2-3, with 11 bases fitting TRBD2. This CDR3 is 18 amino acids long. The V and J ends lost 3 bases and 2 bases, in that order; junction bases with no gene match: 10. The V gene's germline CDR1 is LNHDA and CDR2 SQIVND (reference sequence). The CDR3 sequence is CASSIAGLAGTTTDTQYF. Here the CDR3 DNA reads TGTGCCAGTAGTATTGCAGGACTAGCGGGCACAACCACAGATACGCAGTATTTT.

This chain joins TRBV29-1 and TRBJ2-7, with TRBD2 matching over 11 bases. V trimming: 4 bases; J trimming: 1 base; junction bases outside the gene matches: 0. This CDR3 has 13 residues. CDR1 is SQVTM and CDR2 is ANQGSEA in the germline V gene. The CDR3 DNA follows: TGCAGCGTTGTAGCGGGGGGGTCCTACGAGCAGTACTTC. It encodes CSVVAGGSYEQYF.

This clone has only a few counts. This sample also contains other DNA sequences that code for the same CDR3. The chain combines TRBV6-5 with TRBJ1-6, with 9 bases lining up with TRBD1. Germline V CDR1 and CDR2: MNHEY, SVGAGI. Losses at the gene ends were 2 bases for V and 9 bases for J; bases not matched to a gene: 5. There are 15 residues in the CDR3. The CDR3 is CASSYGGQGGSPLHF. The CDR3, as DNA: TGTGCCAGCAGTTACGGGGGACAGGGAGGTTCACCCCTCCACTTT.

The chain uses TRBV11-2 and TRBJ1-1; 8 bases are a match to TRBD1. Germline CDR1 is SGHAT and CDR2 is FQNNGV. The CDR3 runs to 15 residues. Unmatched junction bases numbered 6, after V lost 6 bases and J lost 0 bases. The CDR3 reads CASRRQGMVNTEAFF. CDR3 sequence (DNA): TGTGCCAGCAGGAGACAGGGGATGGTGAACACTGAAGCTTTCTTT.

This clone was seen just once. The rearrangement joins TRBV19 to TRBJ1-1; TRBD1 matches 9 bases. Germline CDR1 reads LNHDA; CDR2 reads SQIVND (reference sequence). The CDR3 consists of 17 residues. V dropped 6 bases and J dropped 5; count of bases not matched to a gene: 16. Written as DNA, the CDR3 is TGTGCCAGTAGACCACAGGGGGCGCAGTTAATTTTGACTGAAGCTTTCTTT. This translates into CASRPQGAQLILTEAFF.

The CDR3 DNA sequence: TGTGCCAGCAGCTTAGTAGGGGCCAGAAGAGAGACCCAGTACTTC. This translates into CASSLVGARRETQYF. The V gene is TRBV7-2, the J gene TRBJ2-5, with D possibly being TRBD1 (5 bases). CDR3 length: 15 amino acids. Trimming removed 1 base at V and 4 bases at J, with 13 bases between. Germline CDR1 and CDR2: SGHTA and FQGNSA.

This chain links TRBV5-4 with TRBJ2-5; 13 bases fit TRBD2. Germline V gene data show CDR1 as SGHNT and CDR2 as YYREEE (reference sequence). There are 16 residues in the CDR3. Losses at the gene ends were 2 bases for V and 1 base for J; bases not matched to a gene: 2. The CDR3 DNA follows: TGTGCCAGCAGCTTAAGGACTAGCGGGGGCCAAGAGACCCAGTACTTC. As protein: CASSLRTSGGQETQYF.

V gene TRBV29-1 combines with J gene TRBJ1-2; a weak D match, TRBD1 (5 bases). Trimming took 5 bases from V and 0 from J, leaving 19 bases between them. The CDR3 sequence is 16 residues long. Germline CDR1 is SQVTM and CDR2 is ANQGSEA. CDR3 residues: CSVFFPGGIPNYGYTF. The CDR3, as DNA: TGCAGCGTTTTCTTCCCCGGGGGGATCCCTAACTATGGCTACACCTTC. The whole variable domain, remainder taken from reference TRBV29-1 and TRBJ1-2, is SAVISQKPSRDICQRGTSLTIQCQVDSQVTMMFWYRQQPGQSLTLIATANQGSEATYESGFVIDKFPISRPNLTFSTLTVSNMSPEDSSIYLCSVFFPGGIPNYGYTFGSGTRLTVV.

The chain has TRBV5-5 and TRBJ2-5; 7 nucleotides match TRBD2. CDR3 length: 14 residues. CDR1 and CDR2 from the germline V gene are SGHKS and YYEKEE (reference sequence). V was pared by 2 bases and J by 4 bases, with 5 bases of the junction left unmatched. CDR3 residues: CASSLAGTGETQYF. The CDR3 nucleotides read TGTGCCAGCAGCTTAGCGGGGACGGGAGAGACCCAGTACTTC.

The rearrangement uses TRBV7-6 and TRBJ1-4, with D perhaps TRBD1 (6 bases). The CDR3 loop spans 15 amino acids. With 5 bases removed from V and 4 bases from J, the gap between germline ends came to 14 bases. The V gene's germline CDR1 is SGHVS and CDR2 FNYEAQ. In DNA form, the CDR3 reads TGTGCCAGCAGCCAATCAGGGGTGTTTAATGAAAAACTGTTTTTT. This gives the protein CASSQSGVFNEKLFF.

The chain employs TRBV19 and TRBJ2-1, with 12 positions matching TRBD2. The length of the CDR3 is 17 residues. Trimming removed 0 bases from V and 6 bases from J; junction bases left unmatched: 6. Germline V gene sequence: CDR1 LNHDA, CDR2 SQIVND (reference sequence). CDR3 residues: CASSIDLAGGPRNEQFF. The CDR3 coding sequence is TGTGCCAGTAGTATAGATCTAGCGGGAGGGCCCCGCAATGAGCAGTTCTTC. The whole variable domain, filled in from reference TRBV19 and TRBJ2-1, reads DGGITQSPKYLFRKEGQNVTLSCEQNLNHDAMYWYRQDPGQGLRLIYYSQIVNDFQKGDIAEGYSVSREKKESFPLTVTSAQKNPTAFYLCASSIDLAGGPRNEQFFGPGTRLTVL.

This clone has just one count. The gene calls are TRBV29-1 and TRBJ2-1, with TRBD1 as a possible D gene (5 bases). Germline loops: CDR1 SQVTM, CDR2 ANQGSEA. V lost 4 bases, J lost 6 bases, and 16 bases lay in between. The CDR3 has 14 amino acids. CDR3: CSVGVGVPSNEQFF. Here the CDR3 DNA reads TGCAGCGTTGGGGTAGGGGTCCCGAGCAATGAGCAGTTCTTC.

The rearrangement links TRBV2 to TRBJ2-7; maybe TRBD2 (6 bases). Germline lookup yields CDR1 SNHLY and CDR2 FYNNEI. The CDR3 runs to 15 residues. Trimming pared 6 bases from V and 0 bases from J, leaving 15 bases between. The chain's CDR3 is CASSTQAGSSYEQYF. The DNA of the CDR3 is TGTGCCAGCAGCACACAAGCGGGTAGCTCCTACGAGCAGTACTTC. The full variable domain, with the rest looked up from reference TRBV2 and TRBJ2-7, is EPEVTQTPSHQVTQMGQEVILRCVPISNHLYFYWYRQILGQKVEFLVSFYNNEISEKSEIFDDQFSVERPDGSNFTLKIRSTKLEDSAMYFCASSTQAGSSYEQYFGPGTRLTVT.

This chain's CDR3 is CASSSAADHPTSSYEQYF. CDR3 bases: TGTGCCAGCAGTTCGGCAGCGGACCACCCGACGAGCTCCTACGAGCAGTACTTC. The rearrangement links TRBV27 to TRBJ2-7; tentative D call: TRBD2 (5 bases). Trimming took 4 bases from V and 0 from J, leaving 22 bases between them. There are 18 residues in the CDR3. The germline V gene has CDR1 MNHEY and CDR2 SMNVEV (reference sequence).

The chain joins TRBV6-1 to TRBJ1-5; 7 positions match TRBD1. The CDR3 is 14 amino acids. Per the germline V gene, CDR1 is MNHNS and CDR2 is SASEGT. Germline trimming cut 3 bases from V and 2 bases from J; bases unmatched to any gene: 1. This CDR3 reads CASSERGRNQPQHF. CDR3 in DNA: TGTGCCAGCAGTGAGAGGGGGCGCAATCAGCCCCAGCATTTT.

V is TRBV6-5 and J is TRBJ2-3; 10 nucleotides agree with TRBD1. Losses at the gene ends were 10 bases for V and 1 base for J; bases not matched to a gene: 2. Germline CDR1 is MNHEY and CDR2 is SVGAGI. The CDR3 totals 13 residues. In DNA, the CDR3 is TGTGCCACCGGGACAGGGGGCACAGATACGCAGTATTTT. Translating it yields CATGTGGTDTQYF.